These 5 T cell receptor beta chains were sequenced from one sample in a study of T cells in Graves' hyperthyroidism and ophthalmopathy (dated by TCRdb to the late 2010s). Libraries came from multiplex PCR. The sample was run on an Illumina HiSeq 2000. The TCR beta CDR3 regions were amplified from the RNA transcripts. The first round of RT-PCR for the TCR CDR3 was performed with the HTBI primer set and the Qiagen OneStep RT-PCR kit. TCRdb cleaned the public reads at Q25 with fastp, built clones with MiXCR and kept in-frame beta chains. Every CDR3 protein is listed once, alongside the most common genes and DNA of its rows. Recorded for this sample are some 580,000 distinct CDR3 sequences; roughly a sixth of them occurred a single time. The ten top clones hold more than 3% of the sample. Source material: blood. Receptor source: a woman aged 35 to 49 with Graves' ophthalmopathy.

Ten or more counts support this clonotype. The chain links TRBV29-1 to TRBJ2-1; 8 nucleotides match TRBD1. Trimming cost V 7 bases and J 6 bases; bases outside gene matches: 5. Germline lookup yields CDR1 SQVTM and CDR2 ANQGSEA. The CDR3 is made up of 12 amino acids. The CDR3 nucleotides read TGCAGCGGGGAAGGACAGGGCAATGAGCAGTTCTTC. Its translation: CSGEGQGNEQFF.

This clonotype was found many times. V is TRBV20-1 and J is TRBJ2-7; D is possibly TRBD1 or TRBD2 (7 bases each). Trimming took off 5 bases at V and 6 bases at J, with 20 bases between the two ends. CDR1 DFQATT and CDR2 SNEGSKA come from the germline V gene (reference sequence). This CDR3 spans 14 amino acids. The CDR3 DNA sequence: TGCAGTGCTCGGGGGGACAGTTTGGTGGGCGAGCAGTACTTC. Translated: CSARGDSLVGEQYF.

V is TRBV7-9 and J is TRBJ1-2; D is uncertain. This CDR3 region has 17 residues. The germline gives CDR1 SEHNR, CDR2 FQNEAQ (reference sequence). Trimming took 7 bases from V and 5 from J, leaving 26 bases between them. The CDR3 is CASTLSPGPLPPYGYTF. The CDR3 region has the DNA TGTGCCAGCACCCTTAGCCCCGGACCCCTGCCCCCGTATGGCTACACCTTC.

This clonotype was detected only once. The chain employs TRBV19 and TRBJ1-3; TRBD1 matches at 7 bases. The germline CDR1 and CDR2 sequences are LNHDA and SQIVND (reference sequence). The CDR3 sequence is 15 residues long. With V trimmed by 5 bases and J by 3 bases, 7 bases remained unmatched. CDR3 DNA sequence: TGTGCCAGTAGTCACAGGGGAGAAGGTGGAAACACCATATATTTT. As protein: CASSHRGEGGNTIYF. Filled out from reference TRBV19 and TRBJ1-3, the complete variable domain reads DGGITQSPKYLFRKEGQNVTLSCEQNLNHDAMYWYRQDPGQGLRLIYYSQIVNDFQKGDIAEGYSVSREKKESFPLTVTSAQKNPTAFYLCASSHRGEGGNTIYFGEGSWLTVV.

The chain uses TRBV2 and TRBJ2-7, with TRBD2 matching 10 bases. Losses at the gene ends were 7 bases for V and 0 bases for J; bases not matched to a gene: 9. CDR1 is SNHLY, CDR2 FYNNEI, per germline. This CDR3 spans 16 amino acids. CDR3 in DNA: TGTGCCAGCATAGCGGGGGGCCATCCTTTCTCCTACGAGCAGTACTTC. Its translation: CASIAGGHPFSYEQYF.